The 21 T cell receptor beta chains reported below all come from one sample, sequenced in a study of shared clonotypes between healthy human individuals. Data came from immunoSEQ multiplex PCR; TCRdb stores just in-frame clones and leaves some out. Here the sample spans around 100,000 clones, about 66% being singletons. Specimen: memory CD8+ T cells sorted from blood. Specified subset: CD45RO+ cells pooled with CCR7-negative TemRA cells. Receptors were obtained from a woman between 25 and 40 years old in good health.

As for this clone: A much larger clone lies a single base off, so this may be a read error. Other DNA sequences in this specimen translate into the identical CDR3. The rearrangement uses TRBV6-6 and TRBJ2-1, with D perhaps TRBD2 (5 bases). Germline values: CDR1 MNHNY, CDR2 SVGAGI (reference sequence). This CDR3 comprises 12 residues. Trimming took 8 bases from V and 3 from J, leaving 8 bases between them. The CDR3 DNA reads as TGTGCCAGCGGAGGACTCTACAATGAGCAGTTCTTC. Protein sequence: CASGGLYNEQFF.

This sequence joins TRBV7-9 and TRBJ2-2, with 14 bases aligning to TRBD2. Germline CDR1 SEHNR, CDR2 FQNEAQ (reference sequence). J lost 3 bases, V lost 4 bases, and 10 bases had no gene match. CDR3 length equals 19 residues. CDR3 DNA: TGTGCCAGCAGCTATCCGACTAGCGGGAGGGCCAGAGACACCGGGGAGCTGTTTTTT. Its translation: CASSYPTSGRARDTGELFF. The full variable domain, rest sourced from reference TRBV7-9 and TRBJ2-2, is DTGVSQNPRHKITKRGQNVTFRCDPISEHNRLYWYRQTLGQGPEFLTYFQNEAQLEKSRLLSDRFSAERPKGSFSTLEIQRTEQGDSAMYLCASSYPTSGRARDTGELFFGEGSRLTVL.

This chain connects TRBV27 to TRBJ2-2, with D maybe TRBD2 (5 bases). The CDR3 runs 15 residues. Germline V lookup: CDR1 MNHEY, CDR2 SMNVEV (reference sequence). Deletions cut 9 bases from V and 6 bases from J, with 20 bases between. CDR3 DNA: TGTGCCAGTTTTCCGGGAAAGGGTCTTTCCGGGGAGCTGTTTTTT. Translated, it gives CASFPGKGLSGELFF.

A remark on this clone: This may arise from a read error, as a much more abundant clone is one base away. The sample has other DNA sequences that encode this CDR3 too. The chain couples TRBV9 to TRBJ2-3, with D perhaps assigned TRBD1 or TRBD2 (5 bases each). Trimming cost V 0 bases and J 0 bases, with 5 bases left between them. The germline CDR1 and CDR2 sequences are SGDLS and YYNGEE. This CDR3 is built from 14 residues. The CDR3, as DNA: TGTGCCAGCAGCGTAGGGGGGAGCACAGATACGCAGTATTTT. This encodes CASSVGGSTDTQYF. Full variable domain (rest looked up from reference TRBV9 and TRBJ2-3): DSGVTQTPKHLITATGQRVTLRCSPRSGDLSVYWYQQSLDQGLQFLIQYYNGEERAKGNILERFSAQQFPDLHSELNLSSLELGDSALYFCASSVGGSTDTQYFGPGTRLTVL.

The genes are TRBV6-1 and TRBJ2-2; 8 positions agree with TRBD1. J lost 5 bases, V lost 4 bases, and 6 bases had no gene match. Per the germline V gene, CDR1 is MNHNS and CDR2 is SASEGT. The CDR3 is 15 residues long. The CDR3 DNA is TGTGCCAGCAGTGTCGACAGGGGAGAGACCGGGGAGCTGTTTTTT. Its protein is CASSVDRGETGELFF.

The genes are TRBV7-9 and TRBJ2-2; possible D gene TRBD2, 7 bases. Deletions cut 7 bases from V and 6 bases from J, with 24 bases between. The CDR3 length is 17 residues. Germline V lookup: CDR1 SEHNR, CDR2 FQNEAQ (reference sequence). The CDR3 DNA reads as TGTGCCAGCAAAACAATCCGCGGGAGTGAGGGGGCCGGGGAGCTGTTTTTT. Its translation: CASKTIRGSEGAGELFF. Together with reference TRBV7-9 and TRBJ2-2, the CDR3 gives the full variable domain: DTGVSQNPRHKITKRGQNVTFRCDPISEHNRLYWYRQTLGQGPEFLTYFQNEAQLEKSRLLSDRFSAERPKGSFSTLEIQRTEQGDSAMYLCASKTIRGSEGAGELFFGEGSRLTVL.

This chain joins TRBV29-1 and TRBJ2-5, with 7 positions matching TRBD2. The end of the DNA is better explained by TRBJ2-7, so the J call may be wrong. This CDR3 is built from 14 residues. The V gene's germline CDR1 is SQVTM and CDR2 ANQGSEA. CDR3 sequence reads: CSVVDLRERYEQYF. The CDR3 DNA follows: TGCAGCGTTGTCGACTTGCGGGAGAGATACGAGCAGTACTTC.

In this sample, this clone turned up many times. V is TRBV25-1 and J is TRBJ1-5; 7 bases fit TRBD1. Losses at the gene ends were 4 bases for V and 5 bases for J; bases not matched to a gene: 11. Germline V gene lookup returns CDR1 MGHDK and CDR2 SYGVNS. The CDR3 runs 16 residues. The CDR3 sequence: CASSAATGAGHQPQHF. CDR3 coding DNA: TGTGCCAGCAGTGCCGCCACAGGGGCAGGCCATCAGCCCCAGCATTTT.

V gene TRBV30 combines with J gene TRBJ1-6; no firm D call. This CDR3 is built from 15 residues. In germline, CDR1 is GTSNPN, CDR2 SVGIG (reference sequence). V dropped 0 bases and J dropped 9 bases, with 15 bases sitting between them. CDR3 DNA: TGTGCCTGGAGTGTATTCGGCCCCTCCGGTTCACCCCTCCACTTT. Protein: CAWSVFGPSGSPLHF.

With regard to this clone: This may be a read error, as it is one base from a much larger clone. Other DNA sequences in this sample translate to the same CDR3. The J gene is TRBJ2-5, the V gene TRBV6-1; 11 nucleotides match TRBD2. Germline trimming cut 2 bases from V and 1 base from J; bases unmatched to any gene: 0. CDR3 size: 15 residues. CDR1 MNHNS and CDR2 SASEGT come from the germline V gene. The CDR3: CASSELAGGQETQYF. The DNA for the CDR3 is TGTGCCAGCAGTGAACTAGCGGGAGGCCAAGAGACCCAGTACTTC.

This rearrangement joins TRBV29-1 to TRBJ2-5; D is uncertain. TRBJ2-7 explains the end of the DNA better; the J call may be wrong. The CDR3 covers 13 residues. Germline V gives CDR1 SQVTM, CDR2 ANQGSEA. DNA for the CDR3: TGCAGCGTTGAAGTGGAAGCAGGCCACGAGCAGTACTTC. Its translation: CSVEVEAGHEQYF.

This clone has ten or more counts. The genes are TRBV30 and TRBJ1-2; maybe TRBD1 (5 bases). The CDR3 length is 15 residues. Germline V lookup: CDR1 GTSNPN, CDR2 SVGIG (reference sequence). Deletions cut 0 bases from V and 3 bases from J, with 14 bases between. CDR3 region: CAWSVGVGTYYGYTF. As DNA, the CDR3 is TGTGCCTGGAGTGTAGGGGTCGGGACGTACTATGGCTACACCTTC.

The chain has TRBV28 and TRBJ2-1; possibly TRBD1 for D (6 bases). From germline, CDR1 is MDHEN and CDR2 SYDVKM. Trimming shortened V by 6 bases and J by 4 bases, and 22 bases separated the two germline ends. The CDR3 loop spans 17 amino acids. CDR3 nucleotide sequence: TGTGCCAGCAGCCCCACCGGACAGCAACGATATTACAATGAGCAGTTCTTC. This sequence encodes CASSPTGQQRYYNEQFF.

The genes are TRBV28 and TRBJ1-5, with D possibly being TRBD1 (5 bases). The CDR3 loop spans 14 amino acids. The V and J ends lost 4 bases and 7 bases respectively, with 14 bases between them. Per germline, CDR1 MDHEN and CDR2 SYDVKM. In DNA form, the CDR3 reads TGTGCCAGCAGTTCTCGGGGAGGGGACCAGCCCCAGCATTTT. Its protein is CASSSRGGDQPQHF.

This clone was observed at least ten times. The V gene is TRBV7-9, the J gene TRBJ1-1; the D gene is possibly TRBD1 (6 bases). Germline V gene lookup returns CDR1 SEHNR and CDR2 FQNEAQ (reference sequence). Trimming shortened V by 5 bases and J by 4 bases, and 20 bases separated the two germline ends. The CDR3 sequence is 16 residues long. CDR3 region: CASSPPGGKTVTEAFF. CDR3 DNA: TGTGCCAGCAGCCCCCCCGGGGGCAAGACGGTCACTGAAGCTTTCTTT.

This chain joins TRBV6-1 and TRBJ2-7; 8 bases agree with TRBD1. CDR3 length equals 15 residues. V was pared by 0 bases and J by 0 bases, with 1 base of the junction left unmatched. CDR1 MNHNS and CDR2 SASEGT come from the germline V gene. The CDR3 reads CASSEAQGGSYEQYF. Here the CDR3 DNA reads TGTGCCAGCAGTGAAGCACAGGGGGGCTCCTACGAGCAGTACTTC.

This chain uses TRBV7-7 with TRBJ2-5; no definite D call. Germline values: CDR1 SSHAT, CDR2 FNYEAQ (reference sequence). The V end lost 6 bases, the J end lost 5 bases, and 10 bases lay between the germline ends. CDR3 length: 12 residues. The CDR3 DNA reads TGTGCCAGCAGTAGCAGTAGTGAGACCCAGTACTTC. Encoded protein: CASSSSSETQYF.

The gene calls are TRBV10-3 and TRBJ2-7; 9 nucleotides align to TRBD2. The CDR3 consists of 17 residues. Germline V gene sequence: CDR1 ENHRY, CDR2 SYGVKD. V trimming: 2 bases; J trimming: 0 bases; junction bases outside the gene matches: 8. The CDR3 reads CAISEALAGDRSYEQYF. The CDR3 DNA is TGTGCCATCAGTGAGGCGTTAGCGGGAGACCGCTCCTACGAGCAGTACTTC.

This clone was observed a handful of times. V usage is TRBV9 and J usage is TRBJ2-1; no definite D call. The CDR3 contains 11 residues. Deletions cut 5 bases from V and 9 bases from J, with 9 bases between. From germline, CDR1 is SGDLS and CDR2 YYNGEE. CDR3 coding DNA: TGTGCCAGCAGTGGCCGTGGTGAGCAGTTCTTC. This gives the protein CASSGRGEQFF.

The V call is TRBV7-2, the J call TRBJ2-1; 8 nucleotides match TRBD2. Per germline, CDR1 SGHTA and CDR2 FQGNSA. J lost 5 bases, V lost 6 bases, and 3 bases had no gene match. The CDR3 spans 13 residues. The CDR3 here is CASRWREDNEQFF. DNA of the CDR3: TGTGCCAGCAGATGGCGGGAGGACAATGAGCAGTTCTTC.

The chain links TRBV15 to TRBJ2-5; possibly TRBD1 or TRBD2 for D (5 bases each). V was clipped by 0 bases and J by 4 bases, with 12 bases between them. There are 15 residues in the CDR3. The germline CDR1 and CDR2 sequences are LNHNV and YYDKDF (reference sequence). Here the CDR3 reads CATSRDRGRGETQYF. CDR3 in DNA: TGTGCCACCAGCAGAGATAGGGGCCGGGGAGAGACCCAGTACTTC.